One sample yielded the 4 T cell receptor beta chains listed below, sequenced in a study of Graves' ophthalmopathy and Graves' hyperthyroidism. RNA transcripts were the template, and TCR beta CDR3 regions were amplified from them. Second-round multiplex PCR came after a first-round RT-PCR that employed HTBI primers. TCRdb redid the calling of the multiplex PCR reads with MiXCR, one entry per CDR3 protein. The repertoire consists of hundreds of thousands of distinct CDR3 sequences, with under 15% occurring once and the leading ten covering around 9.8%. The sample taken for sequencing was blood. The receptors were sampled from a woman aged 25-40 years with Graves' ophthalmopathy.

The chain carries TRBV19 and TRBJ1-5; D possibly corresponds to TRBD1 (6 bases). V shed 3 bases and J shed 0 bases, with 18 bases lying between them. Germline-derived CDR1 and CDR2 are LNHDA and SQIVND (reference sequence). The CDR3 has 18 residues. The CDR3 region is CASSIGGHLTPSNQPQHF. The CDR3 region has the DNA TGTGCCAGTAGTATTGGGGGACACCTCACCCCTAGCAATCAGCCCCAGCATTTT.

To note about this clonotype: The CDR3 carries no conserved terminal phenylalanine or tryptophan, so it likely arises from a read error. The chain combines TRBV4-1 with TRBJ1-2; possibly TRBD1 for D (5 bases). CDR3 length equals 12 residues. V was trimmed by 4 bases and J by 4 bases, leaving 7 bases between them. From germline, CDR1 is MGHRA and CDR2 YSYEKL. The CDR3 is CASSLGTYGYTV. The CDR3 DNA sequence: TGCGCCAGCAGCCTGGGGACCTATGGCTACACCGTC.

This clonotype has ten or more counts. V gene TRBV2 combines with J gene TRBJ1-2; D not resolved. The CDR3 spans 10 residues. Germline CDR1 reads SNHLY; CDR2 reads FYNNEI. V dropped 9 bases and J dropped 8 bases, with 10 bases sitting between them. CDR3 coding DNA: TGTGCCAGTAAGGGAGAGGGCTACACCTTC. This codes for CASKGEGYTF. The complete variable domain, with remaining parts taken from reference TRBV2 and TRBJ1-2, reads EPEVTQTPSHQVTQMGQEVILRCVPISNHLYFYWYRQILGQKVEFLVSFYNNEISEKSEIFDDQFSVERPDGSNFTLKIRSTKLEDSAMYFCASKGEGYTFGSGTRLTVV.

This clonotype was counted ten times or more. V and J are TRBV12-3 or TRBV12-4 and TRBJ1-2, with 7 bases aligning to TRBD1. J was trimmed by 3 bases and V by 3 bases; bases with no gene match: 4. CDR3 length equals 14 residues. This CDR3 is CASSFSDRDYGYTF. In nucleotides, the CDR3 is TGTGCCAGCAGTTTTTCCGACAGGGACTATGGCTACACCTTC.